These 21 T cell receptor beta chains originate from one sample sequenced in a study of shared clonotypes between healthy human individuals. TCRdb's copy holds only in-frame clones and misses some; the assay was immunoSEQ multiplex PCR. The top ten clones hold about 0.39% of a sample with about 2.3 million clones, over 85% of them seen once. The specimen sequenced was naive CD4+ T cells from PBMCs. Indicated subset: CD45RA+ positively selected. The origin of the receptors is a man aged 18 to 35 in good health. Some clones in this sample may be carry-over from other donors' samples.

This chain uses TRBV4-3 with TRBJ1-5; D is unresolved. From germline, CDR1 is LGHNA and CDR2 YSLEER. Trimming stripped 0 bases from V and 4 bases from J, with 16 bases between. This CDR3 has 17 amino acids. The CDR3 loop reads CASSQERPFGGNQPQHF. As DNA, the CDR3 is TGCGCCAGCAGCCAAGAGAGGCCCTTTGGCGGAAATCAGCCCCAGCATTTT.

The chain joins TRBV9 to TRBJ2-2, with TRBD1 matching 7 bases. The germline gives CDR1 SGDLS, CDR2 YYNGEE. Germline trimming cut 3 bases from V and 5 bases from J; bases unmatched to any gene: 7. The CDR3 has 15 amino acids. DNA of the CDR3: TGTGCCAGCAGCGCCCGACAGGGATGGACCGGGGAGCTGTTTTTT. It specifies CASSARQGWTGELFF. The full variable domain, with the rest looked up from reference TRBV9 and TRBJ2-2, is DSGVTQTPKHLITATGQRVTLRCSPRSGDLSVYWYQQSLDQGLQFLIQYYNGEERAKGNILERFSAQQFPDLHSELNLSSLELGDSALYFCASSARQGWTGELFFGEGSRLTVL.

The V and J genes are TRBV4-3 and TRBJ2-7; 9 positions agree with TRBD1. V lost 1 base and J lost 4; bases outside the gene matches: 5. Germline CDR1 LGHNA, CDR2 YSLEER. The CDR3 has 15 amino acids. CDR3 coding DNA: TGCGCCAGCAGCCAAGGACAGGGGGAAGGGTACGAGCAGTACTTC. It is translated as CASSQGQGEGYEQYF.

This chain uses TRBV7-9 with TRBJ2-1; tentative D call: TRBD1 (7 bases). The CDR3 length is 16 residues. Per the germline V gene, CDR1 is SEHNR and CDR2 is FQNEAQ (reference sequence). V dropped 3 bases and J dropped 7 bases, with 19 bases sitting between them. CDR3 bases: TGTGCCAGCAGCTTCAGACAGGGACTGATCTTGAATGAGCAGTTCTTC. Translated: CASSFRQGLILNEQFF.

The chain joins TRBV2 to TRBJ1-5; D is perhaps TRBD1 (5 bases). The V gene's germline CDR1 is SNHLY and CDR2 FYNNEI. Trimming pared 8 bases from V and 0 bases from J, leaving 14 bases between. The CDR3 totals 15 residues. The CDR3 spells CASRERGYSNQPQHF. CDR3 DNA sequence: TGTGCCAGCCGGGAAAGGGGTTATAGCAATCAGCCCCAGCATTTT.

The genes are TRBV9 and TRBJ1-3; D not certain. Germline-derived CDR1 and CDR2 are SGDLS and YYNGEE. V was cut by 4 bases and J by 1 base, with 12 bases left in between. This CDR3 has 15 residues. The CDR3 bases are TGTGCCAGCAGCCCCTTCGGCGAATCTGGAAACACCATATATTTT. It yields the protein CASSPFGESGNTIYF.

V usage is TRBV30 and J usage is TRBJ2-1; TRBD1 might be the D (5 bases). Germline V gene data show CDR1 as GTSNPN and CDR2 as SVGIG (reference sequence). The CDR3 consists of 13 residues. Trimming removed 0 bases from V and 4 bases from J, with 7 bases in between. The CDR3 spells CAWSVGRYNEQFF. The CDR3 DNA reads as TGTGCCTGGAGTGTGGGGCGTTACAATGAGCAGTTCTTC.

This clone was seen a handful of times. This chain joins TRBV28 and TRBJ2-7; no firm D call. V lost 10 bases and J lost 3, with 10 bases in between. The CDR3 is 11 residues long. Germline V CDR1 and CDR2: MDHEN, SYDVKM. This CDR3 reads CATRVNYEQYF. Written as DNA, the CDR3 is TGTGCCACCCGGGTGAACTACGAGCAGTACTTC.

Notes on this clone: Other nucleotide sequences in the sample specify the same CDR3. The chain employs TRBV18 and TRBJ2-5; D unresolved. The CDR3 has 12 amino acids. V was trimmed by 4 bases and J by 2 bases, leaving 5 bases between them. The germline V gene encodes CDR1 KGHSH and CDR2 LQKENI. The CDR3 here is CASSRQQETQYF. DNA of the CDR3: TGTGCCAGCTCACGCCAGCAAGAGACCCAGTACTTC.

The chain recombines TRBV29-1 with TRBJ2-7; D possibly matches TRBD1 or TRBD2 (6 bases each). CDR1 is SQVTM and CDR2 is ANQGSEA in the germline V gene. V was trimmed by 6 bases and J by 6 bases, leaving 27 bases between them. The CDR3 is 16 residues long. As DNA, the CDR3 is TGCAGCGTCCGGGGGCAGGGCAACCTGGGTAGGTCCGAGCAGTACTTC. This codes for CSVRGQGNLGRSEQYF.

The chain combines TRBV28 with TRBJ2-1; possibly TRBD1 or TRBD2 for D (5 bases each). The CDR3 runs 14 residues. From germline, CDR1 is MDHEN and CDR2 SYDVKM. Trimming took 3 bases from V and 8 from J, leaving 14 bases between them. The CDR3 bases are TGTGCCAGCAGTTTGGGGGACGGGCGAGATGAGCAGTTCTTC. Its translation: CASSLGDGRDEQFF.

The genes are TRBV18 and TRBJ2-1, with D possibly TRBD2 on 6 matching bases. There are 16 residues in the CDR3. Germline V lookup: CDR1 KGHSH, CDR2 LQKENI. Between the trimmed V and J ends, which lost 10 bases and 3 bases, there was a span of 22 bases. The CDR3 DNA follows: TGTGCCACCTCCACCTCCCGGGAGATCTACTACAATGAGCAGTTCTTC. Its translation: CATSTSREIYYNEQFF.

This chain links TRBV7-3 with TRBJ2-5; 16 nucleotides match TRBD2. The germline CDR1 and CDR2 sequences are SGHTA and FQGTGA. This CDR3 has 17 residues. V was clipped by 2 bases and J by 4 bases; unmatched bases: 4. For the CDR3, the DNA is TGTGCCAGCAGCTTAGGGACTAGCGGGAGGGATGGAGAGACCCAGTACTTC. This gives the protein CASSLGTSGRDGETQYF.

Points on this clone: The sample contains more than one DNA sequence encoding this CDR3. The gene calls are TRBV9 and TRBJ2-1; 8 bases map to TRBD2. This CDR3 contains 15 residues. CDR1 and CDR2 (germline): SGDLS, YYNGEE. With 1 base clipped from V and 4 bases from J, the junction kept 4 bases outside the gene matches. For the CDR3, the DNA is TGTGCCAGCAGCGTATCTAGCGGGTTGTACAATGAGCAGTTCTTC. Its translation is CASSVSSGLYNEQFF.

V is TRBV11-3 and J is TRBJ2-3; 12 positions agree with TRBD1. Germline V gives CDR1 SGHNT, CDR2 YENEEA. This CDR3 contains 16 residues. V was clipped by 1 base and J by 4 bases; unmatched bases: 3. As DNA, the CDR3 is TGTGCCAGCAGCTTAGGGGACAGGGGGCACCCAGATACGCAGTATTTT. This sequence encodes CASSLGDRGHPDTQYF.

The chain has TRBV6-4 and TRBJ2-1; D not resolved. The CDR3 covers 11 residues. Germline V gene sequence: CDR1 MRHNA, CDR2 SNTAGT. Between the trimmed V and J ends, which lost 3 bases and 9 bases, there was a span of 6 bases. This CDR3 reads CASSDFGEQFF. The CDR3, as DNA: TGTGCCAGCAGTGATTTTGGTGAGCAGTTCTTC.

The chain uses TRBV2 and TRBJ1-5, with D possibly matching TRBD1 (5 bases). Germline CDR1 reads SNHLY; CDR2 reads FYNNEI. The CDR3 has 15 residues. V was shortened by 4 bases and J by 2 bases, with 12 bases between the two germline ends. CDR3 residues: CASSAIGRGNQPQHF. The DNA of the CDR3 is TGTGCCAGCAGTGCTATCGGCAGGGGCAATCAGCCCCAGCATTTT.

The chain is built from TRBV6-5 and TRBJ1-1, with 8 bases identical to TRBD1. Germline V lookup: CDR1 MNHEY, CDR2 SVGAGI. Unmatched junction bases numbered 7, after V lost 2 bases and J lost 2 bases. This CDR3 is 16 amino acids long. CDR3 bases: TGTGCCAGCAGTTACGCCCTAGGACAGGGCAACACTGAAGCTTTCTTT. Translating gives CASSYALGQGNTEAFF.

The rearrangement links TRBV27 to TRBJ2-7; TRBD1 matches 9 bases. Germline V CDR1 and CDR2: MNHEY, SMNVEV (reference sequence). V gave up 7 bases and J gave up 6 bases; unmatched junction bases: 10. The CDR3 covers 14 residues. The DNA for the CDR3 is TGTGCCAGCACCAGTTTGGGGACAGGGCGCGAGCAGTACTTC. Translated, it gives CASTSLGTGREQYF.

This clone was seen a handful of times. J is TRBJ1-5 and V is TRBV19; D is undetermined. V dropped 0 bases and J dropped 11 bases, with 17 bases sitting between them. Looked up from germline, CDR1 is LNHDA and CDR2 is SQIVND (reference sequence). The CDR3 is 15 amino acids. CDR3 loop: CASSIDLDKFWTQHF. DNA for the CDR3: TGTGCCAGTAGTATAGATCTTGACAAGTTCTGGACCCAGCATTTT.

The genes are TRBV29-1 and TRBJ2-3; the D gene is possibly TRBD2 (5 bases). The length of the CDR3 is 16 residues. The germline CDR1 and CDR2 sequences are SQVTM and ANQGSEA. Trimming removed 1 base from V and 0 bases from J, with 14 bases in between. The CDR3 here is CSVEGRSGTSTDTQYF. In nucleotides, the CDR3 is TGCAGCGTTGAAGGTCGGAGCGGCACTAGCACAGATACGCAGTATTTT.